This TCR beta chain is from a study of T cell repertoires in aging, cancer and after chemotherapy. Overall study: Donor ages fell into six groups from 30 or younger up to 70 or older. Study results and limitations: Median generation probability rose over the chemotherapy interval in each cancer cohort, suggesting rebound thymic output. No conclusions about immunological memory after chemotherapy can be drawn from the repertoire data.

This clonotype is categorized as medium-sized. The antigen is undetermined. Rearranged V-D-J TRB sequences were amplified with a mixed TRB-A/B primer pool. Each CDR3 protein gets one entry after TCRdb re-called the multiplex PCR reads with MiXCR. The sample has 4,900 or so distinct CDR3 sequences, under 25% seen once; the top ten hold over 3.5%. The germline V and J ends were trimmed by 10 bases and 7 bases, with 20 bases remaining between them. The CDR3 is made up of 14 amino acids. CDR1 LNHDA and CDR2 SQIVND come from the germline V gene (reference sequence). Amplification of TCR beta used genomic DNA extracted from peripheral blood.

The rearrangement uses TRBV19 and TRBJ2-1; a possible D gene is TRBD2 (7 bases). The sequenced sample was blood. The sequence came from a human donor in good health. The donor label of this sample is uncertain. In DNA form, the CDR3 reads TGTGCCACCGGAGGGGGGGCCATGCTTAATGAGCAGTTCTTC. Its translation: CATGGGAMLNEQFF.